This T cell receptor (beta chain) was found in a study of cytomegalovirus exposure and HLA in healthy donors (dated by TCRdb to the late 2010s). Study-level background: In an earlier analysis of under 750 of the donors, approximately 260 Gb of sequence data and some 100 million unique TCR beta sequences from 150 million to 200 million T cells were reported. Approximately 300 gigabases of sequencing data and tens of millions of unique TCR sequences were included in an early release covering roughly 700 HLA-typed donors. Among the roughly 430 genotyped donors, around 81% belonged to the genetic ancestry cluster associated with self-reported Caucasian donors. The study aimed to test whether cataloging public T cell receptors could reveal signatures of past pathogen exposure. The study used immunosequencing to profile the T cell repertoires of hundreds of subjects and linked those repertoires to cytomegalovirus serostatus. Besides the first cohort of about 730 subjects, a separate validation cohort made up of 120 different subjects was used. The study combined high-throughput TCR immunosequencing, statistical association of individual TCRs with disease status, and machine learning to predict cytomegalovirus infection status. A later analysis re-examined previously published TCR beta repertoires from around 670 donors and added high-resolution HLA genotyping to investigate patterns of TCR occurrence. In the later analysis, no new phenotypic data were used to find candidate immune exposures; instead, reliance was placed on TCR beta sequences and their occurrence across donors. An earlier analysis of 450 to 750 of the donors used high-throughput TCR beta sequencing to judge whether each TCR beta V gene segment behaved as functional or pseudogenic. Donor age, sex, ethnicity and CMV serostatus were compiled alongside the repertoire data. A later genetic analysis took genome-wide SNP genotypes for about three fifths of the roughly 670 donors and used that subset as a discovery cohort. Every discovery cohort repertoire had been produced on one sequencing platform. Both class I and class II loci were covered by HLA typing, at four-digit resolution. The number of typed donors differed by locus: 629-630 for A, B, C, DRB1 and DQB1; some 500 for DQA1; 606 for DPA1; and approximately 450 for DPB1. Roughly 5 DR-DQ haplotypes were treated as single units for association and clustering because of strong linkage in the cohort. Across 398 genotyped donors of the cohort, an average of approximately 240,000 unique TCR beta nucleotide sequences per donor were sequenced, and 15% to 20% of those sequences were non-productive.

About this clone: Its antigen specificity is not known. It has no much larger one-base neighbor in the sample; base qualities were not kept.

The V end loses 0 bases and the J end loses 0 bases, and a stretch of 8 bases separates them. Looking up the germline V gene yields CDR1 MGHDK and CDR2 SYGVNS. The CDR3 holds 15 amino acids from the cysteine to the phenylalanine. Just the 45-base CDR3 DNA is kept, in frame starting at base 1. The protocol used for the library was the immunoSEQ multiplex PCR assay. For the multiplex PCR, a mixture combining 60 forward primers for TCR Vbeta segments and 13 reverse primers for TCR Jbeta segments was used. The CDR3 region of rearranged TCR beta genes was amplified from genomic DNA with a multiplex PCR assay. Amplified TCR beta libraries were sequenced as 87-base-pair reads on the Illumina HiSeq System. In the source study's methods: Across the roughly 640 repertoires, a later analysis counted some 80 million unique TCR beta chains, about 10 million of which were shared by at least two donors. A nearest-neighbor algorithm error-corrected the raw reads and collapsed the reads into unique sequences, merging closely related sequences to remove PCR and sequencing errors. CDR3 sequences were aligned to IMGT reference sequences to assign V, D and J gene segments. For a sequence to be retained, a match of at least six nucleotides was required to both a V gene segment and a J gene segment. A rearrangement counted as productive if the CDR3 had no stop codons and remained in frame with V and J, and every other rearrangement counted as non-productive. Following IMGT convention, CDR3 was defined as the stretch from the second conserved V-encoded cysteine to the conserved J-encoded phenylalanine. In an earlier analysis of approximately 500 of the donors, sequences lacking an unambiguous match to a single V gene segment were excluded. An earlier analysis of approximately 590 of the donors classified V segments as functional when productive rearrangements were above 56.7% and as segregating when the standard deviation between donors was above 5%. A statistical classification framework was built for diagnosing cytomegalovirus status from the catalog of TCR beta chain sequences. V and J gene assignment, in a later analysis, came from comparing TCR nucleotide sequences with IMGT/GENE-DB human TR gene sequences. Using the TCRdist pipeline, a later analysis assigned CDR3 sequences along with most-parsimonious VDJ recombination scenarios. A later analysis defined each TCR beta chain by its CDR3 amino acid sequence plus V-gene family, and excluded reads lacking a unique V-gene family. As a way to deal with suspected cross-contamination and a sequencing artifact, a later analysis dropped over 550 nucleotide sequences that were highly shared and had low generation probability. For each public chain, a later analysis derived a clonal expansion index from normalized ranks of inferred template counts within each repertoire. A later analysis computed generation probabilities with a VDJ recombination model fitted to out-of-frame rearrangements, and checked the results against IGoR. In a later analysis, hypergeometric tests were used to score TCR-TCR, TCR-HLA and TCR-CMV co-occurrence, with a repertoire-size bias correction applied to TCR pairs. To estimate false discovery rates, a later analysis permuted the HLA or CMV assignments 20 times. In a later analysis, co-occurring TCRs were grouped with DBSCAN, and TCRdist sequence similarity was added when clustering was performed within HLA-allele-positive subsets. Repertoires with fewer than 30,000 or more than 120,000 public chains, plus five repertoires with anomalous nucleotide sharing, were excluded from co-occurrence clustering. TCRdb retrieved this table from immuneACCESS and kept in-frame rearrangements only. Not all clones are present; in checked studies, unresolved V genes account for under half, and no reason is known for the remainder. V and J calls and clone size are given by that table; D and trimming were obtained from the DNA. Across this sample there are approximately 100,000 clones, with 74% seen only once. The ten largest make up more than 2% of the sample.

Study-level results and caveats: The sequencing pipeline was judged likely to have produced a cluster of highly shared sequence variants as a technical artifact. Some IMGT-functional V segments, including TRBV6-2 and TRBV6-3, could not be told apart with the 87-base-pair reads, so those segments were excluded. According to a later analysis, parvovirus B19, influenza, CMV and Epstein-Barr virus appeared linked to several top co-occurrence clusters. A later genetic analysis reported fewer N-insertions in productive TCRs among donors in an Asian-associated ancestry cluster than the 666-donor mean. The classifier was reported to diagnose cytomegalovirus status with high specificity and sensitivity in both the original and validation cohorts. Because HLA typing was missing for some donors at each locus, association tests included only the typed subset. In vitro tests confirmed that a few of the cytomegalovirus-associated TCR beta chains recognize cytomegalovirus antigens. According to a later analysis, TCR association rates differed among HLA loci, with DRB1 alleles showing the most associated TCRs and HLA-C alleles showing the fewest. A later analysis found that most CMV-associated TCR beta chains appeared HLA-restricted, with HLA associations seemingly driven largely by CMV exposure. A later analysis associated about 16,000 TCR beta sequences with specific HLA alleles at a false discovery rate of 0.05. This cohort had only TCR beta chains sequenced, and the lack of alpha or paired-chain data limited which features could be detected. While some public TCRs were present in many individuals, most TCR sequences turned up only very rarely across donors. The authors suggested that the approach could potentially be generalized to other disease states and immunological phenotypes. In a later analysis, HLA-associated TCR beta chains were found to be more clonally expanded and to have lower generation probabilities than equally common non-associated chains. In an earlier analysis of roughly 500 of the donors, most TCR beta V segments appeared in productive rearrangements about 90% or about 30% of the time, broadly matching IMGT annotations. Because counts were too low, seventeen rarely observed V segments, including chromosome 9 orphons, were excluded from the earlier analysis of 587 of the donors. A later genetic analysis associated a missense DCLRE1C variant with V-gene and J-gene trimming of TCR beta chains, and an independent cohort replicated the association. Linkage disequilibrium might explain the correlated functional status among segregating V segments, but an unknown experimental factor could not be ruled out. Immune exposure information for the cohort was limited to CMV serostatus. In the study, approximately 160 TCR beta chains were listed as associated with cytomegalovirus. A further reported finding was that TCR beta sequences accurately predicted the HLA-A and HLA-B alleles for most subjects in the first cohort. When HLA alleles, especially DR and DQ, strongly co-occurred, TCR associations were difficult to assign to individual alleles. Presence/absence analyses assumed roughly uniform sequencing depth across donors, an assumption that may not hold.

The cohort was made up of approximately 700 healthy bone marrow donors. Cohort members were all nominally healthy when sampled, although unrecorded immune exposures were likely present. The donor was CMV seropositive and belonged to the group of 250 to 300 seropositive cohort members. A peripheral blood sample was provided by each donor, and peripheral blood mononuclear cells were used for TCR beta sequencing. Genomic DNA extraction from the blood cell samples was performed with the Qiagen DNeasy Blood Extraction Kit. The TCR was taken from a man aged 45-60 years in good health and CMV-seropositive. Sample: PBMCs. This chain joins TRBV25-1 to TRBJ2-5; confidence is insufficient to name the D gene. The DNA sequence is TGTGCCAGCAGTGAATACAAGGAGTACCAAGAGACCCAGTACTTC. Translated, it reads CASSEYKEYQETQYF.